This paragraph covers one T cell receptor (beta chain) sequence. The table lists this clonotype with a few counts. This receptor's antigen is unknown. No much larger clonotype is one base removed from it; base qualities were not supplied. This entry comes from a study of response to subunit inactivated influenza vaccine (dated by TCRdb to the late 2010s). For context, the study as a whole: Deep quantitative T cell receptor repertoire profiling was used in the study to track responses to a trivalent subunit inactivated influenza vaccine. Summary of the overall study and its limitations: The authors suggested that each seasonal influenza vaccination may recruit only a limited number of new T cells.

Library preparation employed RT-PCR. Sequenced on an Illumina HiSeq 2500. Using fastp at Q25 and MiXCR, TCRdb reprocessed the public reads and kept productive beta chains. Every distinct CDR3 protein forms one entry, paired with its most common genes and DNA. The sample records 650,000 to 700,000 distinct CDR3 sequences, around 14% of which are singletons. Jointly, the top ten make up approximately 10% of the sample. Measured from the cysteine to the phenylalanine, the CDR3 is 16 residues long. Of all the DNA, just the CDR3 is kept, 48 bases in frame from base 1. Per the germline V gene, SGHRS is the CDR1 and YFSETQ is the CDR2. Relative to germline, V is missing 5 bases and J is missing 2 bases, with 9 bases of the junction outside any gene match.

The rearranged segments are TRBV5-1 and TRBJ2-1; 8 bases in the junction line up with TRBD2. Sequencing used PBMCs from blood, obtained about 13 days after vaccination. This clonotype was sampled from a man aged 50-60 years who received an inactivated influenza vaccine. Donor details come from another sample of the same person, matched by shared clones. The nucleotides are TGCGCCAGCAGGGGTAATGCGGGGGGCGCCTACAATGAGCAGTTCTTC. It codes for CASRGNAGGAYNEQFF. This CDR3, with the reference TRBV5-1 and TRBJ2-1 proteins standing in past its ends, gives the full variable domain KAGVTQTPRYLIKTRGQQVTLSCSPISGHRSVSWYQQTPGQGLQFLFEYFSETQRNKGNFPGRFSGRQFSNSRSEMNVSTLELGDSALYLCASRGNAGGAYNEQFFGPGTRLTVL.